This TCR beta chain was retrieved from a study of blood T cells in healthy people across ages. Study-level information: Template switching recovered approximately one barcoded beta molecule for every two T cells.

About 10 milliliters of peripheral blood were drawn from each donor into EDTA-treated tubes. Deletions cut 4 bases from V and 0 bases from J, with 16 bases between. This CDR3 is 17 amino acids long. This clonotype showed up many times. Its specificity is not known. Combining a sample-barcoded 5' primer with a J-beta primer mix, a second PCR ran for roughly 7 to 11 cycles. TCRdb independently ran MiXCR on the 5' RACE reads; one entry per CDR3 protein. The repertoire holds approximately 700,000 distinct CDR3 sequences, with about a third as singletons. Study-level points and caveats: Calculation of diversity from one million T cells yielded estimates considered to be underestimates. There was no known CMV status for donors, so expanded clonotype changes were possibly confounded.

J is TRBJ2-1 and V is TRBV12-3 or TRBV12-4; D may be TRBD1 or TRBD2 (7 bases each). The receptor's source is a woman of 80 years or more in good health. The sequenced sample was blood. CDR3 nucleotides: TGTGCCAGCAGTTCTCGAACCAGGGGGGGCTCCTACAATGAGCAGTTCTTC. Protein product: CASSSRTRGGSYNEQFF.